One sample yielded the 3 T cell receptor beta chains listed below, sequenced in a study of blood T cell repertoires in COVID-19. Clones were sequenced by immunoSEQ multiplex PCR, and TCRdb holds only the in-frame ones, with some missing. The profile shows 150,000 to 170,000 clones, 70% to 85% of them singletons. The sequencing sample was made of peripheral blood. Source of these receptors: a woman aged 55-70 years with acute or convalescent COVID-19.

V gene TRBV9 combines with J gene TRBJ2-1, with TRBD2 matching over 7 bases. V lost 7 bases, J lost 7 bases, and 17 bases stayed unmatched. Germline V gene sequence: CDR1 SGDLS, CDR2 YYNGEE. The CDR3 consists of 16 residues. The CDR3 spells CASSKAGRGGWNEQFF. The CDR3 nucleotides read TGTGCCAGCTCCAAGGCAGGGCGCGGGGGTTGGAATGAGCAGTTCTTC.

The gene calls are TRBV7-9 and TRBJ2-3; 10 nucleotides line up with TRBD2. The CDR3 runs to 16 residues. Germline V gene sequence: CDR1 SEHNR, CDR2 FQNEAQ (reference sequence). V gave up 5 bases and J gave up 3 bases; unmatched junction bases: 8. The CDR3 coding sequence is TGTGCCAGCAGCGTGGGACTAGCGAGCGGAACAGATACGCAGTATTTT. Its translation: CASSVGLASGTDTQYF.

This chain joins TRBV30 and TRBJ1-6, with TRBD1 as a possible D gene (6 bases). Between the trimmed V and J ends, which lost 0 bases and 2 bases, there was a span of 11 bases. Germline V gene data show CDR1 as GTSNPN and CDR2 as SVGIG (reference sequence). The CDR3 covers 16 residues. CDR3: CAWSVKQGTYNSPLHF. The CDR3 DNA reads TGTGCCTGGAGTGTAAAACAGGGAACCTATAATTCACCCCTCCACTTT.